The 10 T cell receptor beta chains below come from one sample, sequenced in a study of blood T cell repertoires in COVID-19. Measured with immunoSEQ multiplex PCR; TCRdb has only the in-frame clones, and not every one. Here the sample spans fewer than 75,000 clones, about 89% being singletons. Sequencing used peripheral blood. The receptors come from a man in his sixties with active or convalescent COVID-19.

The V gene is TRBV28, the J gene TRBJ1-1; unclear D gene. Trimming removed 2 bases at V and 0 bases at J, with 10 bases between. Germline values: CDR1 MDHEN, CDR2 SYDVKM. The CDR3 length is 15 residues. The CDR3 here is CASSLGRAMNTEAFF. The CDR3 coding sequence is TGTGCCAGCAGTTTAGGGCGGGCGATGAACACTGAAGCTTTCTTT.

CDR3 in amino acids: CASSSNRGGYYEQYF. CDR3 sequence (DNA): TGTGCCAGCAGCTCAAATCGGGGGGGGTACTACGAGCAGTACTTC. The chain has TRBV7-2 and TRBJ2-7; TRBD2 matches at 8 bases. Losses at the gene ends were 4 bases for V and 3 bases for J; bases not matched to a gene: 8. This CDR3 comprises 15 residues. Per germline, CDR1 SGHTA and CDR2 FQGNSA.

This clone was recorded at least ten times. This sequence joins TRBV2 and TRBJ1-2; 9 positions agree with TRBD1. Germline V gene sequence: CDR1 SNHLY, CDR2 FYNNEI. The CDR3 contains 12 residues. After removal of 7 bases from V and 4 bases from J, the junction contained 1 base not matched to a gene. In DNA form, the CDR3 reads TGTGCCAGCACGGACAGGGGCTATGGCTACACCTTC. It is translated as CASTDRGYGYTF.

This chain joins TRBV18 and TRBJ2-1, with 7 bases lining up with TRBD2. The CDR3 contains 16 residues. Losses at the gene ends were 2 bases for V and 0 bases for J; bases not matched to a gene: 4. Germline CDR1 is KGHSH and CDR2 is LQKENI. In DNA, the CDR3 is TGTGCCAGCTCACCAGTGCGGGGGAGCTCCTACAATGAGCAGTTCTTC. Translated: CASSPVRGSSYNEQFF.

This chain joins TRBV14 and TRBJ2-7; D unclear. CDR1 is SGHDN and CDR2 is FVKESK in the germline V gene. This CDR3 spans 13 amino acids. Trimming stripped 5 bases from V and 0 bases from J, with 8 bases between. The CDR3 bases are TGTGCCAGCAGCGACTCCGGCTCCTACGAGCAGTACTTC. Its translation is CASSDSGSYEQYF.

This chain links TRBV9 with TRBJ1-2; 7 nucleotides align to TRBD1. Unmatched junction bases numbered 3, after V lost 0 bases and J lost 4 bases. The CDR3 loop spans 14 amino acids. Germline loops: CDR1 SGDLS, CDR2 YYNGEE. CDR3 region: CASSVGRGLYGYTF. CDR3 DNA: TGTGCCAGCAGCGTAGGAAGGGGGCTCTATGGCTACACCTTC.

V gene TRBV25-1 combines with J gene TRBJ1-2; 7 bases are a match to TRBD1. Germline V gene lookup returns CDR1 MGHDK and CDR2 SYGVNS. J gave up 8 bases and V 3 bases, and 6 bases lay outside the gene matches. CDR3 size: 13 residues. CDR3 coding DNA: TGTGCCAGCAGTGAGTTAGTGGACAGGGGCTACACCTTC. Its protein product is CASSELVDRGYTF.

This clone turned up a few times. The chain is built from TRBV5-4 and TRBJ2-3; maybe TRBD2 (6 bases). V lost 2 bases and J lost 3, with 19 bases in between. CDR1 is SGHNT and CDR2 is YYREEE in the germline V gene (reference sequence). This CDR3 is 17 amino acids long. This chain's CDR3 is CASSFERGPGVTDTQYF. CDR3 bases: TGTGCCAGCAGCTTTGAGAGGGGACCGGGGGTAACAGATACGCAGTATTTT.

CDR3 protein: CAWSSGILAQPQHF. CDR3 nucleotides: TGTGCCTGGAGTTCAGGAATTCTAGCTCAGCCCCAGCATTTT. This chain links TRBV30 with TRBJ1-5; no clear D. The CDR3 spans 14 residues. The ends were cut back, 2 bases at V and 6 bases at J, with 14 bases in the middle. Germline-derived CDR1 and CDR2 are GTSNPN and SVGIG (reference sequence).

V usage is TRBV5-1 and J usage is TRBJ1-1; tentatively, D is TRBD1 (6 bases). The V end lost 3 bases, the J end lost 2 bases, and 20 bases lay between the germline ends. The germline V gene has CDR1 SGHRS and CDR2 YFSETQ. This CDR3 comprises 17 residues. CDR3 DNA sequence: TGCGCCAGCAGCTCACAGGGCAGCAACTCGGTAAACACTGAAGCTTTCTTT. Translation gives CASSSQGSNSVNTEAFF.